The 16 T cell receptor beta chains below all came from one sample that was sequenced in a study of T cells expressing NK-cell markers. TCRdb re-called the 5' RACE reads and shows each CDR3 protein once, DNA omitted. The listing records over 120,000 distinct CDR3 sequences. The sample consisted of blood T cells: a sorted CD56 or NKG2C T cell subset, CD4+ or CD8+ T cells, or bulk PBMC T cells (not recorded which). These receptors came from a man younger than 30 in good health.

The chain is built from TRBV12-3 or TRBV12-4 and TRBJ2-3; TCRdb gives TRBD2 as the D gene, but with no DNA this cannot be confirmed. The CDR3 extends over 16 amino acids. CDR3 protein: CASSQMTSGPTDTQYF.

V usage is TRBV5-5 and J usage is TRBJ2-5. The V gene's germline CDR1 is SGHKS and CDR2 YYEKEE (reference sequence). The CDR3 covers 15 residues. CDR3 sequence: CASSLGSHYQETQYF.

Here the CDR3 reads CASTPGPNYGYTF. The rearrangement links TRBV2 to TRBJ1-2; lacking DNA, the TRBD1 call made by TCRdb goes unchecked. This CDR3 comprises 13 residues. CDR1 is SNHLY and CDR2 is FYNNEI in the germline V gene.

The rearrangement joins TRBV14 to TRBJ2-3; the TCRdb D gene call, TRBD1, has no DNA to confirm it. There are 16 residues in the CDR3. Germline CDR1 SGHDN, CDR2 FVKESK. The CDR3 loop is CASSQVPGAYTDTQYF.

The V gene is TRBV6-1, the J gene TRBJ2-2; lacking DNA, the TRBD2 call made by TCRdb goes unchecked. The CDR3 spans 14 residues. The germline gives CDR1 MNHNS, CDR2 SASEGT. CDR3 amino acids: CASTGGFGTGELFF.

The rearrangement joins TRBV12-3 or TRBV12-4 to TRBJ1-5; the D call of TRBD1 rests on TCRdb alone, since no DNA is present to check it. The CDR3 runs 14 residues. The CDR3 region is CASSYGQGYQPQHF.

The chain's CDR3 is CARSLEIQRPGMDEQFF. The chain has TRBV5-3 and TRBJ2-1; the D call from TCRdb, TRBD1, cannot be confirmed without DNA. TRBV5-3 has ORF status, its function being uncertain. The CDR3 is 17 residues long.

The V and J genes are TRBV28 and TRBJ2-1; the TCRdb call, TRBD2, lacks DNA for checking. Looked up from germline, CDR1 is MDHEN and CDR2 is SYDVKM. The CDR3 totals 15 residues. The CDR3 loop is CASSFLREGGNEQFF.

The chain uses TRBV7-9 and TRBJ1-5; TCRdb's assignment of TRBD1 cannot be checked, as there is no DNA. CDR1 SEHNR and CDR2 FQNEAQ come from the germline V gene (reference sequence). This CDR3 spans 16 amino acids. The CDR3 sequence: CASSSTTGSSNQPQHF.

The rearrangement links TRBV19 to TRBJ1-5; the TCRdb call, TRBD1, lacks DNA for checking. The CDR3 consists of 13 residues. Germline CDR1 reads LNHDA; CDR2 reads SQIVND (reference sequence). This chain's CDR3 is CASMGTYYQPQHF.

The rearrangement joins TRBV27 to TRBJ2-7; the D gene TCRdb calls, TRBD2, cannot be checked with no DNA. The CDR3 runs 14 residues. Per germline, CDR1 MNHEY and CDR2 SMNVEV (reference sequence). This CDR3 is CASSPRTSGYEQYF.

The V gene is TRBV14, the J gene TRBJ2-5; TCRdb calls TRBD1, which cannot be checked without DNA. CDR3 length: 16 amino acids. The germline CDR1 and CDR2 sequences are SGHDN and FVKESK. This chain's CDR3 is CASSQNGIRGQETQYF.

V is TRBV12-3 or TRBV12-4 and J is TRBJ2-3; absent DNA, TCRdb's TRBD1 call cannot be checked. CDR3 length: 16 amino acids. CDR3 region: CASSPSPKGVGDTQYF.

The rearrangement links TRBV11-2 to TRBJ1-1. The CDR3 runs to 15 residues. Per germline, CDR1 SGHAT and CDR2 FQNNGV. CDR3: CASSSLRGGNTEAFF.

The genes are TRBV24-1 and TRBJ2-1; there is no DNA to check the TCRdb D call of TRBD2. Germline CDR1 reads KGHDR; CDR2 reads SFDVKD. The CDR3 loop spans 14 amino acids. The CDR3 spells CATSSAGVYNEQFF.

V is TRBV20-1 and J is TRBJ2-1; no DNA is available, so the TRBD2 call from TCRdb remains unchecked. Germline V lookup: CDR1 DFQATT, CDR2 SNEGSKA (reference sequence). The CDR3 spans 17 residues. CDR3 sequence: CSASALAGPSSYNEQFF.